The rows below give T cell receptor beta chains drawn from one sample of a study of Graves' ophthalmopathy and Graves' hyperthyroidism. MiXCR, applied by TCRdb to the multiplex PCR reads, yields one record per CDR3 protein. The sample has roughly 160,000 distinct CDR3 sequences, less than 45% seen once. Source material: peripheral blood. The receptor set was obtained from a woman aged 35 to 49 with Graves' ophthalmopathy. The CDR3 runs from the conserved cysteine through the conserved F or W. A D gene is named only where the DNA matches it firmly. Where a row states a size, it is once, few, many or the class of an expanded clone; other rows omit it.

d_call	clone_size	v_call	j_call	cdr3_aa	cdr3_nt
-	many	TRBV11-2	TRBJ1-1	CASSPSSGAGGTEAFF	TGTGCCAGCAGCCCCTCGAGCGGGGCGGGTGGAACTGAAGCTTTCTTT
-	many	TRBV12-3/TRBV12-4	TRBJ2-5	CASTLTRWGQETQYF	TGTGCCAGCACTCTGACACGATGGGGCCAAGAGACCCAGTACTTC
TRBD1	few	TRBV7-2	TRBJ2-7	CASTGQGGYEQYF	TGTGCCAGCACGGGACAGGGAGGTTACGAGCAGTACTTC
-	many	TRBV7-8	TRBJ2-7	CASSFTTSLGEQYF	TGTGCCAGCAGCTTTACGACCTCACTTGGTGAGCAGTACTTC
-	-	TRBV20-1	TRBJ1-1	CSARELQGRGTEAFF	TGCAGTGCTAGAGAGTTACAGGGTAGGGGCACTGAAGCTTTCTTT
-	once	TRBV7-9	TRBJ2-5	CASSFGGGRGETQYF	TGTGCCAGCAGCTTCGGGGGAGGCAGGGGAGAGACCCAGTACTTC
-	many	TRBV28	TRBJ1-1	CASTPAPNTEAFF	TGTGCCAGCACCCCGGCCCCGAACACTGAAGCTTTCTTT
-	-	TRBV24-1	TRBJ2-5	CATSGPPGETQYF	TGTGCCACCAGTGGTCCTCCCGGGGAGACCCAGTACTTC
TRBD2	-	TRBV7-8	TRBJ2-7	CASSLGGGLQPEQYF	TGTGCCAGCAGCTTAGGGGGGGGACTACAGCCCGAGCAGTACTTC
TRBD1	-	TRBV2	TRBJ1-1	CASRSRRDSTEAFF	TGTGCCAGCAGGTCCCGCCGGGACAGCACTGAAGCTTTCTTT
TRBD1	-	TRBV15	TRBJ2-5	CATSSRDREETQYF	TGTGCCACCAGCAGCCGGGACAGGGAAGAGACCCAGTACTTC
-	-	TRBV30	TRBJ1-2	CAWGYLGSLNYGYTF	TGTGCCTGGGGATACCTCGGGAGCCTTAACTATGGCTACACCTTC
-	few	TRBV6-5	TRBJ2-7	CASMVRGYEQYF	TGTGCCAGCATGGTTCGGGGTTACGAGCAGTACTTC
TRBD1	many	TRBV4-3	TRBJ1-5	CASSQDGTGDQPQHF	TGCGCCAGCAGCCAAGATGGGACAGGAGATCAGCCCCAGCATTTT
-	many	TRBV28	TRBJ1-3	CASTPSGSRGNTIYF	TGTGCCAGCACCCCCTCCGGATCGAGAGGAAACACCATATATTTT
-	many	TRBV2	TRBJ2-2	CASVGGGELFF	TGTGCCAGCGTCGGCGGCGGGGAGCTGTTTTTT